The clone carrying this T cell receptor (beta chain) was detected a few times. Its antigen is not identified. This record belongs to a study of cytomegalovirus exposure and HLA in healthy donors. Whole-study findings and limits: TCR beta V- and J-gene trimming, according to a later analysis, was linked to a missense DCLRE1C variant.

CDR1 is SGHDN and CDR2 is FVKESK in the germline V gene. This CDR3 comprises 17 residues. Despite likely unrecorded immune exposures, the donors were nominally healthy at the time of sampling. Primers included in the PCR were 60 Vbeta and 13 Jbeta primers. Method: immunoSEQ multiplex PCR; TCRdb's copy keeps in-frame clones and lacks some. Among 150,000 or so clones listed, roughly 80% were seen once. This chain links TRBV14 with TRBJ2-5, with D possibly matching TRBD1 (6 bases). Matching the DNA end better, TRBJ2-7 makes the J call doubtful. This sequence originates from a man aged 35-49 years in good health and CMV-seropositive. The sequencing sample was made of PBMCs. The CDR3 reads CASSQENPYRVPYEQYF. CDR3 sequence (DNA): TGTGCCAGCAGCCAAGAGAACCCGTACAGGGTCCCCTACGAGCAGTACTTC.